The clone carrying this TCR beta chain was seen more than once but under ten times. The antigen is unknown. CDR1 is SGHDN and CDR2 is FVKESK in the germline V gene. The germline V and J ends were trimmed by 1 base and 14 bases, with 14 bases remaining between them. This CDR3 comprises 13 residues. These data originate in a study of long-term antiretroviral therapy in people with HIV. The immunoSEQ assay was v3.0, run at survey level. The protocol was immunoSEQ multiplex PCR, while the TCRdb copy is restricted to in-frame clones and leaves out a portion. The table shows 20,000 to 25,000 clones, with approximately 84% occurring only once. From each donor, at least one pre-ART PBMC sample and at least two post-ART PBMC samples were obtained. Held in samples before DNA extraction were roughly 0.85-11 million cryopreserved PBMC. Overall study findings and caveats: Whereas controls had wider CDR3 length ranges, HIV repertoires had narrower ones.

The sequencing here drew on unsorted PBMCs, taken 0.5 years after starting antiretroviral therapy. V gene TRBV14 combines with J gene TRBJ1-4, with unresolved D. This clonotype was obtained from a man between 18 and 29 years old with HIV. The CDR3 region is CASSQVGSARLFF. For the CDR3, the DNA is TGTGCCAGCAGCCAAGTAGGTTCAGCGAGGCTGTTTTTT.